The clone carrying this T cell receptor (beta chain) occurred once. Treatment described: preoperative locoregional IRX-2 cytokine immunotherapy. Preoperative locoregional IRX-2 cytokine immunotherapy was tested in the phase Ib source study. These data come from a study of preoperative IRX-2 immunotherapy in early breast cancer. V lost 0 bases and J lost 6, with 8 bases in between. The CDR3 consists of 13 residues. The germline gives CDR1 MNHGY, CDR2 SAAAGT. Assay used: immunoSEQ multiplex PCR; TCRdb lists only in-frame clones, some missing. Seen here are 40,000 to 50,000 clones, about 80% observed once, and the top ten hold about 1.2%.

The receptor comes from a human donor with breast cancer. The chain uses TRBV6-8 and TRBJ2-5; possibly TRBD2 for D (5 bases). This sample comprised tumor tissue, obtained after IRX-2 immunotherapy. CDR3 protein: CASSYSLEKTQYF. CDR3 coding DNA: TGTGCCAGCAGTTACTCACTAGAGAAGACCCAGTACTTC.